This T cell receptor (beta chain) was recorded in a study of cytomegalovirus exposure and HLA in healthy donors. The CDR3 totals 17 residues. Germline V gene data show CDR1 as MGHDK and CDR2 as SYGVNS. V was cut by 0 bases and J by 5 bases, with 16 bases left in between. 13 Jbeta primers and 60 Vbeta primers were used for the PCR. This table comes from immunoSEQ multiplex PCR, and its TCRdb copy is limited to in-frame clones, with some not included. This table lists roughly 120,000 clones. The chain employs TRBV25-1 and TRBJ1-4, with D uncertain. The receptor was isolated from a man aged 25-40 years in good health and CMV-seronegative. Sample: PBMCs. Here the CDR3 reads CASSEYSGVGSNEKLFF. CDR3 nucleotide sequence: TGTGCCAGCAGTGAATACAGCGGGGTAGGGTCGAATGAAAAACTGTTTTTT.